These 27 T cell receptor beta chains were sequenced from one sample in a study of graft-versus-host responses after intestinal transplantation. Produced via immunoSEQ multiplex PCR; TCRdb's table is partial and in-frame only. Among tens of thousands of clones listed, almost 95% were seen once. Their target antigens are unknown. The material was unstimulated CD4+ T cells sorted from spleen or lymph node cells, obtained before transplant. The source is a human donor who was the organ donor for an intestinal transplant.

The DNA for the CDR3 is TGTGCCAGGAACAGGATCTATGGCTACACCTTC. Translation gives CARNRIYGYTF. The chain combines TRBV25-1 with TRBJ1-2; tentatively, D is TRBD1 (5 bases). V dropped 9 bases and J dropped 4 bases, with 9 bases sitting between them. The CDR3 length is 11 residues. In germline, CDR1 is MGHDK, CDR2 SYGVNS.

The V and J genes are TRBV6-1 and TRBJ2-2; D gene uncertain. Germline V gene sequence: CDR1 MNHNS, CDR2 SASEGT. Trimming removed 6 bases at V and 2 bases at J, with 10 bases between. The CDR3 has 14 residues. CDR3 protein: CASRNGINTGELFF. The CDR3 DNA reads as TGTGCCAGCAGGAACGGTATCAACACCGGGGAGCTGTTTTTT.

The chain carries TRBV7-2 and TRBJ1-6; 8 bases are a match to TRBD1. The CDR3 runs to 16 residues. Trimming cost V 3 bases and J 9 bases; bases outside gene matches: 10. CDR1 and CDR2 (germline): SGHTA, FQGNSA. The CDR3 reads CASSFRGRDRGSPLHF. Here the CDR3 DNA reads TGTGCCAGCAGCTTCAGGGGGCGAGATAGGGGTTCACCCCTCCACTTT.

The rearrangement joins TRBV5-1 to TRBJ2-1; TRBD1 matches at 7 bases. In germline, CDR1 is SGHRS, CDR2 YFSETQ. The CDR3 contains 17 residues. V gave up 1 base and J gave up 4 bases; unmatched junction bases: 11. CDR3 coding DNA: TGCGCCAGCAGCTTGCGGCTCGCAGGGGGTCTTTACAATGAGCAGTTCTTC. Its protein is CASSLRLAGGLYNEQFF.

Only one count was recorded for this clone. The chain combines TRBV5-6 with TRBJ2-7; 7 bases fit TRBD1. This CDR3 is built from 14 residues. V gave up 4 bases and J gave up 6 bases; unmatched junction bases: 10. Germline V gives CDR1 SGHDT, CDR2 YYEEEE. CDR3 nucleotides: TGTGCCAGCAGCACAGACAGGGAACGGGGCGAGCAGTACTTC. Translation gives CASSTDRERGEQYF.

This chain links TRBV5-1 with TRBJ1-3, with 8 bases matching TRBD1. V trimming: 3 bases; J trimming: 0 bases; junction bases outside the gene matches: 2. In germline, CDR1 is SGHRS, CDR2 YFSETQ. The CDR3 is 15 residues long. This CDR3 is CASSSTGVSGNTIYF. The CDR3 region has the DNA TGCGCCAGCAGCTCGACAGGGGTCTCTGGAAACACCATATATTTT.

The J gene is TRBJ2-5, the V gene TRBV7-9; 8 bases match TRBD1. This CDR3 spans 14 amino acids. Germline CDR1 is SEHNR and CDR2 is FQNEAQ (reference sequence). Unmatched junction bases numbered 3, after V lost 3 bases and J lost 3 bases. As DNA, the CDR3 is TGTGCCAGCAGCTTTTCAGGGGGCAAAGAGACCCAGTACTTC. This codes for CASSFSGGKETQYF.

The genes are TRBV15 and TRBJ1-2, with D unresolved. Deletions cut 0 bases from V and 1 base from J, with 9 bases between. This CDR3 has 15 residues. The V gene's germline CDR1 is LNHNV and CDR2 YYDKDF (reference sequence). CDR3 DNA: TGTGCCACCAGCAGAGATCGTTACCGTAACTATGGCTACACCTTC. As protein: CATSRDRYRNYGYTF. The full variable domain, completed using reference TRBV15 and TRBJ1-2, is DAMVIQNPRYQVTQFGKPVTLSCSQTLNHNVMYWYQQKSSQAPKLLFHYYDKDFNNEADTPDNFQSRRPNTSFCFLDIRSPGLGDTAMYLCATSRDRYRNYGYTFGSGTRLTVV.

For this clone: An end of the junction differs from the germline gene, which may be a read error. The rearrangement links TRBV4-1 to TRBJ2-1; 8 nucleotides match TRBD2. CDR3 length equals 20 residues. The germline V gene encodes CDR1 MGHRA and CDR2 YSYEKL. The CDR3 DNA is TGCGCCAGCCGCCACCGACTAAGAGCGGGGGCCCTTAGCTCCTACAATGAGCAGTTCTTC. It specifies CASRHRLRAGALSSYNEQFF.

The rearrangement links TRBV6-1 to TRBJ1-2, with 8 positions matching TRBD1. J lost 4 bases, V lost 6 bases, and 10 bases had no gene match. This CDR3 region has 15 residues. Looked up from germline, CDR1 is MNHNS and CDR2 is SASEGT. The CDR3 spells CASSPTGTGVYGYTF. CDR3 DNA: TGTGCCAGCAGCCCTACCGGGACAGGCGTCTATGGCTACACCTTC.

V is TRBV5-1 and J is TRBJ2-5; 12 positions agree with TRBD1. From germline, CDR1 is SGHRS and CDR2 YFSETQ. V lost 4 bases, J lost 2 bases, and 3 bases stayed unmatched. This CDR3 has 15 residues. Here the CDR3 reads CASSRDRGRQETQYF. The CDR3 DNA is TGCGCCAGCAGCCGGGACAGGGGGCGTCAAGAGACCCAGTACTTC.

This clone appeared a single time. The genes are TRBV7-6 and TRBJ2-1; D may be TRBD1 (6 bases). The germline CDR1 and CDR2 sequences are SGHVS and FNYEAQ. The CDR3 covers 15 residues. Trimming pared 0 bases from V and 1 base from J, leaving 7 bases between. The CDR3 bases are TGTGCCAGCAGCTTAGCTGGACAGTCCTACAATGAGCAGTTCTTC. Amino acid sequence: CASSLAGQSYNEQFF.

The rearrangement joins TRBV29-1 to TRBJ1-1, with D uncertain. Per germline, CDR1 SQVTM and CDR2 ANQGSEA. Trimming took 4 bases from V and 4 from J, leaving 7 bases between them. CDR3 size: 11 residues. DNA for the CDR3: TGCAGCGTTGCCTCAGGCACTGAAGCTTTCTTT. It codes for CSVASGTEAFF.

The chain couples TRBV4-1 to TRBJ1-4, with 8 bases fitting TRBD1. The trim removed 4 bases at V and 3 bases at J, leaving 1 base unmatched. The length of the CDR3 is 14 residues. CDR1 is MGHRA, CDR2 YSYEKL, per germline. The CDR3 DNA reads TGCGCCAGCAGCCCAGGGGGCCCTAATGAAAAACTGTTTTTT. Protein: CASSPGGPNEKLFF.

The rearrangement uses TRBV2 and TRBJ1-6; D uncertain. CDR1 and CDR2 from the germline V gene are SNHLY and FYNNEI. This CDR3 region has 16 residues. Trimming took off 4 bases at V and 6 bases at J, with 16 bases between the two ends. CDR3 bases: TGTGCCAGCAGTGCCTCACCGGGTTACCCTAATTCACCCCTCCACTTT. This codes for CASSASPGYPNSPLHF.

The table lists this clone with a few counts. The chain combines TRBV4-2 with TRBJ2-1; 9 bases align to TRBD2. CDR3 length equals 15 residues. V shed 2 bases and J 6 bases; nucleotides not matched to a gene: 5. Germline CDR1 and CDR2: LGHNA and YNFKEQ. CDR3 sequence: CASSQRGGGANEQFF. The DNA for the CDR3 is TGTGCCAGCAGCCAACGGGGCGGGGGGGCCAATGAGCAGTTCTTC.

V usage is TRBV6-6 and J usage is TRBJ2-7; D is perhaps TRBD2 (6 bases). The V and J ends lost 6 bases and 2 bases respectively, with 14 bases between them. The CDR3 spans 14 residues. Per germline, CDR1 MNHNY and CDR2 SVGAGI (reference sequence). This CDR3 reads CASSQAGGTYEQYF. The DNA for the CDR3 is TGTGCCAGCAGCCAAGCCGGGGGTACCTACGAGCAGTACTTC.

V usage is TRBV15 and J usage is TRBJ2-5; TRBD1 matches 7 bases. Germline V lookup: CDR1 LNHNV, CDR2 YYDKDF (reference sequence). After removal of 5 bases from V and 5 bases from J, the junction contained 20 bases not matched to a gene. The CDR3 sequence is 18 residues long. The CDR3 is CATSRSPPAKTGMETQYF. CDR3 coding DNA: TGTGCCACCAGCCGATCCCCCCCCGCTAAGACAGGGATGGAGACCCAGTACTTC.

This clone has a single count. V and J are TRBV11-2 and TRBJ1-2; the match to TRBD1 covers 7 bases. The CDR3 extends over 16 amino acids. The V and J ends lost 4 bases and 2 bases, in that order; junction bases with no gene match: 10. The germline V gene has CDR1 SGHAT and CDR2 FQNNGV. The CDR3 bases are TGTGCCAGCAGCTGGGGAAGGACAGGACCGAACTATGGCTACACCTTC. This sequence encodes CASSWGRTGPNYGYTF.

This clone has a handful of counts. The genes are TRBV2 and TRBJ1-5; D not certain. The germline gives CDR1 SNHLY, CDR2 FYNNEI. Trimming shortened V by 2 bases and J by 4 bases, and 6 bases separated the two germline ends. The CDR3 is 13 residues long. The CDR3 protein is CASSEQSNQPQHF. The CDR3 DNA reads as TGTGCCAGCAGTGAACAAAGTAATCAGCCCCAGCATTTT. The full variable domain, completed using reference TRBV2 and TRBJ1-5, is EPEVTQTPSHQVTQMGQEVILRCVPISNHLYFYWYRQILGQKVEFLVSFYNNEISEKSEIFDDQFSVERPDGSNFTLKIRSTKLEDSAMYFCASSEQSNQPQHFGDGTRLSIL.

The V gene is TRBV6-5, the J gene TRBJ1-2, with a tentative D call TRBD1 (6 bases). Germline CDR1 and CDR2: MNHEY and SVGAGI. V was cut by 4 bases and J by 4 bases, with 16 bases left in between. The CDR3 runs to 15 residues. CDR3 DNA: TGTGCCAGCAGTTTCCAACGAGGGGGAGGCTATGGCTACACCTTC. Translation gives CASSFQRGGGYGYTF.

The J gene is TRBJ1-4, the V gene TRBV10-2; D is unresolved. The V and J ends lost 5 bases and 8 bases respectively, with 12 bases between them. The CDR3 has 13 amino acids. Germline CDR1 is WSHSY and CDR2 is SAAADI. The CDR3 coding sequence is TGCGCCAGCAGTTTTTTCCCACCCGAAAAACTGTTTTTT. Protein product: CASSFFPPEKLFF.

The chain combines TRBV7-2 with TRBJ1-1; TRBD1 is a possible D gene (5 bases). Germline V lookup: CDR1 SGHTA, CDR2 FQGNSA. V dropped 1 base and J dropped 2 bases, with 11 bases sitting between them. The length of the CDR3 is 15 residues. CDR3 amino acids: CASSLGQFRNTEAFF. CDR3 nucleotide sequence: TGTGCCAGCAGCTTAGGACAGTTTAGAAACACTGAAGCTTTCTTT. The full variable domain, rest sourced from reference TRBV7-2 and TRBJ1-1, is GAGVSQSPSNKVTEKGKDVELRCDPISGHTALYWYRQSLGQGLEFLIYFQGNSAPDKSGLPSDRFSAERTGGSVSTLTIQRTQQEDSAVYLCASSLGQFRNTEAFFGQGTRLTVV.

The chain links TRBV19 to TRBJ2-1, with 8 positions matching TRBD2. The CDR3 is made up of 15 amino acids. V shed 6 bases, J shed 6 bases, and the junction held 10 bases outside the gene matches. CDR1 and CDR2 (germline): LNHDA, SQIVND (reference sequence). CDR3 nucleotides: TGTGCCAGTAGAGAACCGGGGGGGCGTAGCAATGAGCAGTTCTTC. Its protein product is CASREPGGRSNEQFF. The variable domain in full, with the rest retrieved from reference TRBV19 and TRBJ2-1, is DGGITQSPKYLFRKEGQNVTLSCEQNLNHDAMYWYRQDPGQGLRLIYYSQIVNDFQKGDIAEGYSVSREKKESFPLTVTSAQKNPTAFYLCASREPGGRSNEQFFGPGTRLTVL.

This clone showed up just once. V and J are TRBV11-2 and TRBJ1-1; D is possibly TRBD1 (5 bases). The CDR3 contains 12 residues. Germline V gene lookup returns CDR1 SGHAT and CDR2 FQNNGV. Trimming cost V 3 bases and J 5 bases, with 7 bases left between them. The CDR3 bases are TGTGCCAGCAGCTTGGGGGTTACTGAAGCTTTCTTT. Translating gives CASSLGVTEAFF.

The V and J genes are TRBV5-1 and TRBJ2-5; a possible D gene is TRBD1 (6 bases). The CDR3 is made up of 14 amino acids. V was cut by 0 bases and J by 2 bases, with 8 bases left in between. Germline V lookup: CDR1 SGHRS, CDR2 YFSETQ. For the CDR3, the DNA is TGCGCCAGCAGCTTGGGAGGGGGACAAGAGACCCAGTACTTC. Its translation: CASSLGGGQETQYF.

The chain uses TRBV2 and TRBJ1-4; 11 bases are a match to TRBD1. V dropped 6 bases and J dropped 6; count of bases not matched to a gene: 6. This CDR3 is 15 amino acids long. Germline lookup yields CDR1 SNHLY and CDR2 FYNNEI. This chain's CDR3 is CASSRPGQGDEKLFF. CDR3 sequence (DNA): TGTGCCAGCAGCAGGCCGGGACAGGGGGATGAAAAACTGTTTTTT.